This is a list of T cell receptor beta chains from one sample in a study of GPR56 and killer-like receptors on CD4 memory cells. TCRdb re-called the reads and shows each CDR3 protein once, DNA omitted. Its clone listing holds almost 3,000 distinct CDR3 sequences. Sequencing used memory CD4+ T cells from blood. The receptors stem from a human donor in good health. Both conserved end residues are part of each CDR3. Where a row states a size, it is once, few, many or the class of an expanded clone; other rows omit it.

NA | TRBJ1-5 | TRBV12-3/TRBV12-4 | 12 | CASSLQGQPQHF
medium-sized | TRBJ1-1 | TRBV5-6 | 17 | CASSSRQGSFMNTEAFF
medium-sized | TRBJ1-2 | TRBV27 | 14 | CASKLTGGGDGYTF
medium-sized | TRBJ1-6 | TRBV7-2 | 12 | CASSPGTGRLHF
medium-sized | TRBJ1-2 | TRBV19 | 16 | CASSIDRTGGNYGYTF
NA | TRBJ1-2 | TRBV14 | 15 | CASSRDRTGLTGYTF
NA | TRBJ1-6 | TRBV9 | 17 | CASSVGPQRSYNSPLHF
medium-sized | TRBJ2-5 | TRBV7-2 | 14 | CASSPRGLDETQYF
NA | TRBJ2-7 | TRBV7-9 | 12 | CASSLTAYEQYF
NA | TRBJ1-1 | TRBV20-1 | 13 | CSAREGSPSEAFF
medium-sized | TRBJ1-5 | TRBV18 | 16 | CASSPGDSRFNQPQHF
NA | TRBJ1-6 | TRBV12-3/TRBV12-4 | 16 | CASRFTNRGYNSPLHF
medium-sized | TRBJ1-2 | TRBV13 | 13 | CASSILQGDGYTF
NA | TRBJ1-1 | TRBV15 | 12 | CATTGGGTEAFF
medium-sized | TRBJ2-7 | TRBV6-2/TRBV6-3 | 13 | CASHRVWAYEQYF
NA | TRBJ2-3 | TRBV6-1 | 16 | CASSELAGAATDTQYF
NA | TRBJ2-1 | TRBV20-1 | 12 | CSARVAGGLQFF
large | TRBJ1-2 | TRBV6-6 | 17 | CASSYSPGQGAVGGYTF
NA | TRBJ2-2 | TRBV5-1 | 14 | CASRPGGSTGELFF
medium-sized | TRBJ2-5 | TRBV29-1 | 15 | CSASPGAGGGETQYF
NA | TRBJ2-5 | TRBV18 | 12 | CASRTSEETQYF
medium-sized | TRBJ1-5 | TRBV6-2/TRBV6-3 | 14 | CASSYGGRDQPQHF
NA | TRBJ1-1 | TRBV20-1 | 13 | CSANPGLNTEAFF
large | TRBJ2-2 | TRBV19 | 11 | CASHGTGELFF
NA | TRBJ1-2 | TRBV25-1 | 13 | CASSGPGVWIYTF
medium-sized | TRBJ2-7 | TRBV19 | 13 | CASRGQGTLEQYF
NA | TRBJ2-7 | TRBV7-2 | 15 | CASSLLAGAFSEQYF
large | TRBJ1-3 | TRBV7-2 | 15 | CASSLGRSSGNTIYF
medium-sized | TRBJ1-1 | TRBV6-5 | 14 | CASRPPDRNTEAFF
large | TRBJ1-1 | TRBV6-5 | 13 | CASSYALNTEAFF
NA | TRBJ1-5 | TRBV12-5 | 17 | CASGLVPFGASNQPQHF
large | TRBJ1-2 | TRBV6-2/TRBV6-3 | 15 | CASNYGRQLPYGYTF
medium-sized | TRBJ1-2 | TRBV28 | 14 | CASSLPDRGRGYTF
medium-sized | TRBJ1-1 | TRBV7-2 | 12 | CASSPGGPEAFF
NA | TRBJ2-5 | TRBV6-1 | 16 | CASSEGGLAGQETQYF
large | TRBJ1-2 | TRBV6-2/TRBV6-3 | 15 | CASRGAVNPNYGYTF
NA | TRBJ1-1 | TRBV7-3 | 15 | CASSSGTGLNTEAFF
large | TRBJ1-1 | TRBV19 | 13 | CASSIQQGAEAFF
large | TRBJ2-1 | TRBV7-2 | 15 | CASSLGGPTTGVQFF
NA | TRBJ1-3 | TRBV4-1 | 15 | CASSQEPTEGNTIYF
NA | TRBJ1-6 | TRBV20-1 | 14 | CSANGGRVWSPLHF
medium-sized | TRBJ2-3 | TRBV7-2 | 16 | CASSPPGRGLTDTQYF
medium-sized | TRBJ1-2 | TRBV11-1 | 14 | CASSLSGVNYGYTF